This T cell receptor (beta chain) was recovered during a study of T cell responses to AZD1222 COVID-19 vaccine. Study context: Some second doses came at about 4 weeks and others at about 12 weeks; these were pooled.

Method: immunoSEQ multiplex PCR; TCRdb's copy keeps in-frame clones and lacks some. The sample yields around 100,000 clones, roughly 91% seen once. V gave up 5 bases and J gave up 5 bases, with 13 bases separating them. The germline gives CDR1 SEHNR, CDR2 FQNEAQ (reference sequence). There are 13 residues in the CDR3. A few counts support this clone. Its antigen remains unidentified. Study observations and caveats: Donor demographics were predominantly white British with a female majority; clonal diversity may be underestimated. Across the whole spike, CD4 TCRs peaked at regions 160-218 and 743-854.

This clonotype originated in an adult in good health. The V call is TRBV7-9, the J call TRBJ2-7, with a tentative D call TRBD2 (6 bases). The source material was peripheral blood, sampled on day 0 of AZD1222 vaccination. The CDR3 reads CASSQWGRHEQYF. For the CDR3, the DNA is TGTGCCAGCAGCCAATGGGGGAGGCACGAGCAGTACTTC.